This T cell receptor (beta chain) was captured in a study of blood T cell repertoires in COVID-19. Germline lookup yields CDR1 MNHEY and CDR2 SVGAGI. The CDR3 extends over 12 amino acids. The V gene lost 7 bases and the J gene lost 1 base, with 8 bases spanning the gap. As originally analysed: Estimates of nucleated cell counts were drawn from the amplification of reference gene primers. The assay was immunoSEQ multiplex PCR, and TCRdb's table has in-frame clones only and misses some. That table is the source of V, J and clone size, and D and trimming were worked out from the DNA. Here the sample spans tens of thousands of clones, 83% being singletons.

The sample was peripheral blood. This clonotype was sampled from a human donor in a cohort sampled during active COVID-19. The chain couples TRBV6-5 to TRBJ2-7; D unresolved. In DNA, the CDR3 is TGTGCCAGCATAGCAGATTCCTACGAGCAGTACTTC. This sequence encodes CASIADSYEQYF.